This TCR beta chain comes out of a study of beta chain features in type 1 diabetes. Sequencing targeted expressed TCRB transcripts, as all isolated RNA had been reverse transcribed. The data were produced by immunoSEQ multiplex PCR, yet TCRdb's version contains in-frame clones alone and is incomplete. This sample has around 250,000 clones, with about 25% found just once. This clone appeared a few times. This CDR3 contains 14 residues. V lost 1 base to trimming and J lost 4 bases, with 9 bases between them. Per germline, CDR1 SGHTA and CDR2 FQGNSA. The chain recombines TRBV7-2 with TRBJ2-3, with D unresolved. Sequencing used central memory CD4+ T cells from blood. The clonotype was recovered from a young man in good health. The CDR3 region has the DNA TGTGCCAGCAGCTTAGGTTTTGGTCCAGATACGCAGTATTTT. Translated: CASSLGFGPDTQYF.